The 32 T cell receptor beta chains reported below all come from one sample, sequenced in a study of tissue T cells after allogeneic stem cell transplantation. The protocol was immunoSEQ multiplex PCR, while the TCRdb copy is restricted to in-frame clones and leaves out a portion. The sample records about 6,300 clones, roughly 70% being singletons. The input for sequencing was tissue from the rectum, taken at autopsy. Receptors were obtained from a woman aged 18-55 years with breast cancer.

The table lists this clone with a few counts. The chain employs TRBV6-6 and TRBJ1-2, with D unclear. Germline CDR1 reads MNHNY; CDR2 reads SVGAGI (reference sequence). The CDR3 covers 14 residues. The ends were cut back, 7 bases at V and 8 bases at J, with 20 bases in the middle. CDR3 region: CASNLHHSAGGYTF. The CDR3, as DNA: TGTGCCAGCAATTTACACCACTCTGCCGGAGGCTACACCTTC.

The chain employs TRBV4-3 and TRBJ1-6, with D tentatively TRBD1 (6 bases). V lost 1 base, J lost 7 bases, and 11 bases lay in between. The CDR3 has 15 residues. Germline loops: CDR1 LGHNA, CDR2 YSLEER. CDR3 nucleotides: TGCGCCAGCAGCCAAGCGGGGGGCGTGAATTCACCCCTCCACTTT. Translated, it gives CASSQAGGVNSPLHF.

CDR3 sequence reads: CASSPERGGEKLFF. CDR3 nucleotide sequence: TGCGCCAGCAGCCCCGAACGCGGGGGTGAAAAACTGTTTTTT. The chain has TRBV5-1 and TRBJ1-4; D is possibly TRBD1 (5 bases). V lost 4 bases and J 7 bases, leaving 14 bases between the germline ends. The CDR3 length is 14 residues. Per germline, CDR1 SGHRS and CDR2 YFSETQ.

This chain uses TRBV4-3 with TRBJ2-7; no definite D call. Germline values: CDR1 LGHNA, CDR2 YSLEER. V was cut by 1 base and J by 1 base, with 11 bases left in between. The CDR3 has 15 amino acids. CDR3 residues: CASSQARQPSYEQYF. CDR3 in DNA: TGCGCCAGCAGCCAAGCGAGGCAGCCTTCCTACGAGCAGTACTTC.

The chain is built from TRBV20-1 and TRBJ2-1; the match to TRBD1 covers 7 bases. V trimming: 3 bases; J trimming: 15 bases; junction bases outside the gene matches: 8. The length of the CDR3 is 11 residues. CDR1 DFQATT and CDR2 SNEGSKA come from the germline V gene (reference sequence). As DNA, the CDR3 is TGCAGTGCTAGCGGAACGACAGGGCGGTTCTTC. Amino acid sequence: CSASGTTGRFF.

The V gene is TRBV5-6, the J gene TRBJ2-7; D unresolved. Germline assignment: CDR1 SGHDT and CDR2 YYEEEE. This CDR3 is 14 amino acids long. Trimming cost V 0 bases and J 2 bases, with 9 bases left between them. The CDR3 spells CASSLGVGTYEQYF. CDR3 DNA: TGTGCCAGCAGCTTGGGAGTTGGCACCTACGAGCAGTACTTC.

The V and J genes are TRBV7-9 and TRBJ1-3; no clear D. This CDR3 comprises 16 residues. Trimming removed 4 bases at V and 0 bases at J, with 13 bases between. CDR1 SEHNR and CDR2 FQNEAQ come from the germline V gene (reference sequence). CDR3 DNA: TGTGCCAGCAGCTCACCACCGGGTAGCTCTGGAAACACCATATATTTT. Protein sequence: CASSSPPGSSGNTIYF.

The chain recombines TRBV19 with TRBJ2-3; 7 nucleotides line up with TRBD1. CDR3 length: 14 residues. CDR1 and CDR2 from the germline V gene are LNHDA and SQIVND (reference sequence). V trimming: 7 bases; J trimming: 0 bases; junction bases outside the gene matches: 4. This CDR3 is CASTGTASTDTQYF. In DNA form, the CDR3 reads TGTGCCAGTACCGGGACAGCGAGCACAGATACGCAGTATTTT.

In this sample, this clone turned up a few times. The rearrangement links TRBV4-2 to TRBJ2-2; 9 bases are a match to TRBD1. This CDR3 comprises 15 residues. Germline V gene data show CDR1 as LGHNA and CDR2 as YNFKEQ. V dropped 5 bases and J dropped 5; count of bases not matched to a gene: 6. DNA for the CDR3: TGTGCCAGCAGCGCTCGGACAGGGGAGACCGGGGAGCTGTTTTTT. Residues: CASSARTGETGELFF.

This clone was seen a handful of times. This chain uses TRBV7-3 with TRBJ1-6, with D hard to call. Germline V lookup: CDR1 SGHTA, CDR2 FQGTGA. The V and J ends lost 2 bases and 8 bases respectively, with 10 bases between them. The CDR3 has 14 amino acids. CDR3 loop: CASSLVHRHSPLHF. In DNA form, the CDR3 reads TGTGCCAGCAGCTTAGTGCACCGGCATTCACCCCTCCACTTT.

V usage is TRBV11-2 and J usage is TRBJ1-5, with unresolved D. CDR1 and CDR2 from the germline V gene are SGHAT and FQNNGV. This CDR3 has 13 residues. The V end was cut by 1 base, the J end by 3 bases, with 4 bases between. CDR3 DNA sequence: TGTGCCAGCAGCTTAGGTTACAATCAGCCCCAGCATTTT. Translating it yields CASSLGYNQPQHF.

J is TRBJ2-7 and V is TRBV5-4; TRBD2 matches at 8 bases. This CDR3 has 15 amino acids. The V gene end was trimmed by 4 bases and the J gene end by 1 base; junction bases not matched to a gene: 7. Germline V gives CDR1 SGHNT, CDR2 YYREEE (reference sequence). Written as DNA, the CDR3 is TGTGCCAGCAGCCCCTACGGGGGGGATTCCTACGAGCAGTACTTC. Amino acids: CASSPYGGDSYEQYF. The full variable domain, in which reference TRBV5-4 and TRBJ2-7 provide the parts outside the CDR3, is ETGVTQSPTHLIKTRGQQVTLRCSSQSGHNTVSWYQQALGQGPQFIFQYYREEENGRGNFPPRFSGLQFPNYSSELNVNALELDDSALYLCASSPYGGDSYEQYFGPGTRLTVT.

The rearrangement joins TRBV5-1 to TRBJ2-2, with TRBD2 as a possible D gene (6 bases). The CDR3 extends over 14 amino acids. Looked up from germline, CDR1 is SGHRS and CDR2 is YFSETQ. Between the trimmed V and J ends, which lost 3 bases and 5 bases, there was a span of 11 bases. CDR3 sequence: CASSYDGGTGELFF. Written as DNA, the CDR3 is TGCGCCAGCAGCTACGATGGGGGGACCGGGGAGCTGTTTTTT.

The rearrangement joins TRBV28 to TRBJ2-5; D not certain. CDR1 is MDHEN, CDR2 SYDVKM, per germline. The CDR3 covers 13 residues. The ends were cut back, 2 bases at V and 5 bases at J, with 9 bases in the middle. The CDR3 coding sequence is TGTGCCAGCAGTTTAACGTCCGTGGAGACCCAGTACTTC. This translates into CASSLTSVETQYF.

This clone was picked up one time. The chain combines TRBV6-6 with TRBJ2-2, with D possibly matching TRBD1 (5 bases). The CDR3 extends over 15 amino acids. Germline CDR1 reads MNHNY; CDR2 reads SVGAGI (reference sequence). V was shortened by 0 bases and J by 2 bases, with 7 bases between the two germline ends. For the CDR3, the DNA is TGTGCCAGCAGTTACTCAGGGGTTAACACCGGGGAGCTGTTTTTT. Protein sequence: CASSYSGVNTGELFF.

This chain links TRBV5-6 with TRBJ1-2; D gene ambiguous. Germline CDR1 and CDR2: SGHDT and YYEEEE. The CDR3 contains 14 residues. V was cut by 2 bases and J by 3 bases, with 11 bases left in between. The chain's CDR3 is CASSFIRGDYGYTF. CDR3 sequence (DNA): TGTGCCAGCAGCTTTATCCGGGGAGACTATGGCTACACCTTC. The full variable domain, with the rest looked up from reference TRBV5-6 and TRBJ1-2, is DAGVTQSPTHLIKTRGQQVTLRCSPKSGHDTVSWYQQALGQGPQFIFQYYEEEERQRGNFPDRFSGHQFPNYSSELNVNALLLGDSALYLCASSFIRGDYGYTFGSGTRLTVV.

The chain is built from TRBV5-1 and TRBJ2-5; 8 bases agree with TRBD2. The CDR3 is 17 residues long. Germline CDR1 is SGHRS and CDR2 is YFSETQ. The trim removed 0 bases at V and 1 base at J, leaving 8 bases unmatched. Here the CDR3 DNA reads TGCGCCAGCAGCTTGGCCTTGGCTAGCGGGTCCCAAGAGACCCAGTACTTC. Translated: CASSLALASGSQETQYF.

This clone was counted only a few times. The chain has TRBV2 and TRBJ2-3; no firm D call. Germline CDR1 SNHLY, CDR2 FYNNEI. V lost 6 bases and J lost 3, with 13 bases in between. The CDR3 sequence is 14 residues long. The CDR3 here is CASRKERQTDTQYF. The DNA for the CDR3 is TGTGCCAGCAGGAAGGAAAGGCAAACAGATACGCAGTATTTT.

This clone came up a few times. V usage is TRBV5-1 and J usage is TRBJ2-1; D gene ambiguous. Germline CDR1 is SGHRS and CDR2 is YFSETQ. The CDR3 contains 13 residues. V lost 0 bases, J lost 5 bases, and 6 bases lay in between. Written as DNA, the CDR3 is TGCGCCAGCAGCTTGGAGGCCGACAATGAGCAGTTCTTC. This sequence encodes CASSLEADNEQFF.

A few counts support this clone. The gene calls are TRBV5-1 and TRBJ2-2; TRBD1 aligns across 11 bases. The J segment lost 6 bases and the V segment lost 3 bases, leaving 1 base of the junction unmatched. CDR1 is SGHRS and CDR2 is YFSETQ in the germline V gene. CDR3 length equals 14 residues. CDR3 loop: CASSSGQGAGELFF. CDR3 nucleotides: TGCGCCAGCAGCTCGGGACAGGGGGCCGGGGAGCTGTTTTTT.

The rearrangement uses TRBV19 and TRBJ1-2; D is ambiguous. The CDR3 runs 11 residues. Germline V gene data show CDR1 as LNHDA and CDR2 as SQIVND (reference sequence). V gave up 8 bases and J gave up 8 bases, with 12 bases separating them. The CDR3: CASGGHVGYTF. The CDR3, as DNA: TGTGCCAGTGGAGGCCATGTAGGCTACACCTTC.

This clone was counted between two and nine times. The CDR3 DNA reads as TGTGCCAGCAGCGTAGGAATAGCGGGGGGGCAAGAGACCCAGTACTTC. This encodes CASSVGIAGGQETQYF. J is TRBJ2-5 and V is TRBV9, with 11 bases that match TRBD2. Per germline, CDR1 SGDLS and CDR2 YYNGEE. The V segment lost 0 bases and the J segment 2 bases; nucleotides outside the gene matches: 3. This CDR3 is built from 16 residues.

J is TRBJ1-5 and V is TRBV7-2; D perhaps matches TRBD1 (6 bases). Between the trimmed V and J ends, which lost 5 bases and 4 bases, there was a span of 15 bases. Per the germline V gene, CDR1 is SGHTA and CDR2 is FQGNSA. This CDR3 region has 15 residues. The CDR3 sequence is CASSPNGQTNQPQHF. CDR3 DNA sequence: TGTGCCAGCAGCCCAAATGGACAGACAAATCAGCCCCAGCATTTT.

This clone appeared a few times. The V gene is TRBV30, the J gene TRBJ1-6; 9 bases map to TRBD1. Germline CDR1 GTSNPN, CDR2 SVGIG (reference sequence). The CDR3 sequence is 14 residues long. V lost 4 bases, J lost 8 bases, and 6 bases stayed unmatched. The CDR3 loop reads CAWTEGQGYSPLHF. CDR3 in DNA: TGTGCCTGGACTGAAGGACAGGGGTATTCACCCCTCCACTTT.

The chain has TRBV4-2 and TRBJ1-3; 9 bases match TRBD1. The CDR3 sequence is 15 residues long. J was trimmed by 4 bases and V by 3 bases; bases with no gene match: 4. The V gene's germline CDR1 is LGHNA and CDR2 YNFKEQ. The CDR3: CASSQRTGEGNTIYF. As DNA, the CDR3 is TGTGCCAGCAGCCAGCGGACAGGGGAAGGAAACACCATATATTTT.

The CDR3 here is CAWGRLANTGELFF. In nucleotides, the CDR3 is TGTGCCTGGGGAAGGTTGGCAAACACCGGGGAGCTGTTTTTT. The chain uses TRBV30 and TRBJ2-2; D call uncertain. The V gene lost 5 bases and the J gene lost 2 bases, with 12 bases spanning the gap. Looked up from germline, CDR1 is GTSNPN and CDR2 is SVGIG (reference sequence). The CDR3 is 14 residues long.

The chain is built from TRBV7-9 and TRBJ1-1; D is perhaps TRBD1 (5 bases). The CDR3 has 17 residues. The germline V gene encodes CDR1 SEHNR and CDR2 FQNEAQ (reference sequence). The ends were cut back, 0 bases at V and 4 bases at J, with 18 bases in the middle. The CDR3, as DNA: TGTGCCAGCAGCTTAGCCGGACGGGGCTTCGGCGCCACTGAAGCTTTCTTT. It codes for CASSLAGRGFGATEAFF.

The chain uses TRBV19 and TRBJ2-5; unclear D gene. The V gene lost 7 bases and the J gene lost 4 bases, with 13 bases spanning the gap. CDR1 is LNHDA, CDR2 SQIVND, per germline (reference sequence). The CDR3 totals 13 residues. Written as DNA, the CDR3 is TGTGCCAGTACCCATCGGGCAGGAGAGACCCAGTACTTC. This translates into CASTHRAGETQYF.

This clone was seen only a few times. The V gene is TRBV4-2, the J gene TRBJ2-1; TRBD1 agrees at 7 bases. J lost 6 bases, V lost 3 bases, and 17 bases had no gene match. CDR3 length: 18 amino acids. In germline, CDR1 is LGHNA, CDR2 YNFKEQ. In DNA, the CDR3 is TGTGCCAGCAGCCAGCTCAATAGGGGGCAGGGGTCCCTCAATGAGCAGTTCTTC. Its protein is CASSQLNRGQGSLNEQFF.

The chain carries TRBV3-1 (or the pseudogene TRBV3-2) and TRBJ2-3; 7 bases map to TRBD1. V trimming: 4 bases; J trimming: 6 bases; junction bases outside the gene matches: 4. Germline V gene sequence: CDR1 LGHDT, CDR2 YNNKEL (reference sequence). The CDR3 length is 13 residues. The CDR3 loop reads CASSLGTADTQYF. The CDR3 bases are TGTGCCAGCAGCCTAGGGACAGCGGATACGCAGTATTTT.

This chain links TRBV11-2 with TRBJ2-7; 9 bases map to TRBD1. V lost 5 bases, J lost 6 bases, and 8 bases stayed unmatched. The CDR3 runs 14 residues. Per germline, CDR1 SGHAT and CDR2 FQNNGV. The DNA for the CDR3 is TGTGCCAGCAGCCGGGGGACAGGGTTGAGCGAGCAGTACTTC. Amino acid sequence: CASSRGTGLSEQYF.

The chain employs TRBV18 and TRBJ2-3, with 9 bases fitting TRBD2. The CDR3 is made up of 21 amino acids. Germline trimming cut 1 base from V and 0 bases from J; bases unmatched to any gene: 17. Germline V gene sequence: CDR1 KGHSH, CDR2 LQKENI. CDR3 protein: CASSPLAISGGTAYSTDTQYF. CDR3 nucleotides: TGTGCCAGCTCACCACTAGCTATAAGCGGGGGGACGGCTTATAGCACAGATACGCAGTATTTT.